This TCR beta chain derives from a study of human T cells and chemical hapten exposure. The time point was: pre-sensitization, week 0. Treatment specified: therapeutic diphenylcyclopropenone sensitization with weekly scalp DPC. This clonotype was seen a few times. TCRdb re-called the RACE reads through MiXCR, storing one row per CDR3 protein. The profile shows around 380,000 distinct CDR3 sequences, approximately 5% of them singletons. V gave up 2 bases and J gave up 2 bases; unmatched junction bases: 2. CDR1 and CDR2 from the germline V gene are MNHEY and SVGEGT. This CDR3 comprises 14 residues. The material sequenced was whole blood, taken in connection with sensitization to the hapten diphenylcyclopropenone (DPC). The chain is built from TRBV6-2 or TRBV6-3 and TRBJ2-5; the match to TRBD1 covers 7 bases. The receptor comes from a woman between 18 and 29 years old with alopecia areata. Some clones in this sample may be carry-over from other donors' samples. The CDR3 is CASSYGTEQETQYF. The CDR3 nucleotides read TGTGCCAGCAGTTACGGGACAGAGCAAGAGACCCAGTACTTC.